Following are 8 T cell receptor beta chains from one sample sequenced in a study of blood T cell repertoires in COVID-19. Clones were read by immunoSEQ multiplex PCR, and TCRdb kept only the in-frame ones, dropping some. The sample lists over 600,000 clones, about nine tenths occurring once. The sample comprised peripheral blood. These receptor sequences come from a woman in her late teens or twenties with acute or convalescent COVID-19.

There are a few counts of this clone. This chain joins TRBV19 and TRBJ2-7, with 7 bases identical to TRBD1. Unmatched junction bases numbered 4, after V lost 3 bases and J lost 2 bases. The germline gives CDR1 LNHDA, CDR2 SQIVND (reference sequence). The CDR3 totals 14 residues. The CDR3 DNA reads TGTGCCAGTAGTATCGACAGGGAACCCTACGAGCAGTACTTC. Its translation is CASSIDREPYEQYF.

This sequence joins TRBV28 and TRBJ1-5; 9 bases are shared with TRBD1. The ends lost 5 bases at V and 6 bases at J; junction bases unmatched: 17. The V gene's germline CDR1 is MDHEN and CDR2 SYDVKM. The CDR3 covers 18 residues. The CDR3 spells CASSPDKWGDRVSQPQHF. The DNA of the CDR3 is TGTGCCAGCAGTCCTGATAAATGGGGGGACAGGGTAAGTCAGCCCCAGCATTTT.

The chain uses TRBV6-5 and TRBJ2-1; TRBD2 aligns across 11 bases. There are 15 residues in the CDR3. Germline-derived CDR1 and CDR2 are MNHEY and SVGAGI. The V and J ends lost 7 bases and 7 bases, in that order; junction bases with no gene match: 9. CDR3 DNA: TGTGCCAGCAATCAACTAGCGGGGGCGAGGAATGAGCAGTTCTTC. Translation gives CASNQLAGARNEQFF.

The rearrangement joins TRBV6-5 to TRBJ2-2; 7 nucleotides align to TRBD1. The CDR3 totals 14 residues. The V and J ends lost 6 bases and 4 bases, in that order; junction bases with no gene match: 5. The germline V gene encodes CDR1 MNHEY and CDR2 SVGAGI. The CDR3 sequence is CASSRQGSTGELFF. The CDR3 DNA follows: TGTGCCAGCAGCCGACAGGGTAGCACCGGGGAGCTGTTTTTT.

CDR3 nucleotide sequence: TGTGCCTGGAGTGTACCCGGGTTTAACTATGGCTACACCTTC. This gives the protein CAWSVPGFNYGYTF. The chain has TRBV30 and TRBJ1-2; D not resolved. V was cut by 0 bases and J by 1 base, with 9 bases left in between. This CDR3 spans 14 amino acids. Germline lookup yields CDR1 GTSNPN and CDR2 SVGIG (reference sequence). Together with reference TRBV30 and TRBJ1-2, the CDR3 gives the full variable domain: SQTIHQWPATLVQPVGSPLSLECTVEGTSNPNLYWYRQAAGRGLQLLFYSVGIGQISSEVPQNLSASRPQDRQFILSSKKLLLSDSGFYLCAWSVPGFNYGYTFGSGTRLTVV.

The CDR3 spells CASGTGGYTEAFF. The CDR3 bases are TGTGCCAGCGGGACAGGGGGATACACTGAAGCTTTCTTT. The chain has TRBV25-1 and TRBJ1-1; 11 positions agree with TRBD1. The CDR3 is 13 amino acids. Germline values: CDR1 MGHDK, CDR2 SYGVNS. Losses at the gene ends were 8 bases for V and 3 bases for J; bases not matched to a gene: 2.

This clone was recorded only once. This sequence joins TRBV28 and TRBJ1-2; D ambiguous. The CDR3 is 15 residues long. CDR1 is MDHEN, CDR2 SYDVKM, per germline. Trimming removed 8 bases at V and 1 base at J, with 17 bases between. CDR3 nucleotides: TGTGCCAGCGGGCCCCAGGCCTCCAATAACTATGGCTACACCTTC. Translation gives CASGPQASNNYGYTF.

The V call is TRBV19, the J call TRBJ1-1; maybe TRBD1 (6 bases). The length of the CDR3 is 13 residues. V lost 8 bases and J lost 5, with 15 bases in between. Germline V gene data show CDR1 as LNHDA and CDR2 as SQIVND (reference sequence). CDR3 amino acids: CASGKQGFTEAFF. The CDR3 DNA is TGTGCCAGTGGAAAACAGGGTTTTACTGAAGCTTTCTTT.